A selection of T cell receptor beta chains follows, all from one sample in a study of CD8+CD57+ T cells in acquired aplastic anemia. TCRdb re-derived calls from the reads in MiXCR, one entry per CDR3 protein. Of 150,000 to 200,000 distinct CDR3 sequences listed, roughly 50% are singletons. Sequencing was performed on sorted CD4+, CD8+, or CD8+CD57+ T cells (not recorded which) from PBMCs. These receptors were obtained from a human donor with aplastic anemia. Both conserved end residues are trimmed from each CDR3. A D gene is named only where the DNA matches it firmly.

v_gene: TRBV15
d_gene: -
CDR3aa: ATSRFRGTEAF

v_gene: TRBV12-3/TRBV12-4
d_gene: TRBD1
CDR3aa: ASRAGGLETQY

v_gene: TRBV15
d_gene: -
CDR3aa: ATSSRQDSYGYT

v_gene: TRBV7-9
d_gene: TRBD2
CDR3aa: ASSLGTSGRAWQETQY

v_gene: TRBV12-3/TRBV12-4
d_gene: -
CDR3aa: ASTPSSGANVLT

v_gene: TRBV5-1
d_gene: -
CDR3aa: ASSLRGVPGLRSGANVLT

v_gene: TRBV25-1
d_gene: -
CDR3aa: ASSEGQTYQETQY

v_gene: TRBV5-1
d_gene: TRBD1
CDR3aa: ASSQDRGQDTQY

v_gene: TRBV15
d_gene: -
CDR3aa: ATSRDPAGALTYEQY

v_gene: TRBV28
d_gene: TRBD1
CDR3aa: ASSSLTWTGPYNEQF

v_gene: TRBV24-1
d_gene: TRBD2
CDR3aa: ATSAGGRFNEQF

v_gene: TRBV19
d_gene: -
CDR3aa: ASSIGIDQPQH

v_gene: TRBV12-3/TRBV12-4
d_gene: -
CDR3aa: TSSSRDRRQETQY

v_gene: TRBV2
d_gene: -
CDR3aa: ASSQVETGTDTQY

v_gene: TRBV4-3
d_gene: TRBD1
CDR3aa: ASSQDGQGFQPQH

v_gene: TRBV5-1
d_gene: -
CDR3aa: ASSLRGTLTDTQY

v_gene: TRBV7-9
d_gene: -
CDR3aa: ASKGSGYYEQY

v_gene: TRBV6-5
d_gene: -
CDR3aa: ASSYGGDSTRGYT

v_gene: TRBV10-3
d_gene: -
CDR3aa: AISESIWPRTNYGYT

v_gene: TRBV20-1
d_gene: TRBD2
CDR3aa: SAMRGASSYEQY

v_gene: TRBV6-1
d_gene: -
CDR3aa: ASSVRGPTDTQY

v_gene: TRBV6-1
d_gene: -
CDR3aa: ASKTGWMNTEAF

v_gene: TRBV4-2
d_gene: -
CDR3aa: ASSPNFAGTSTDTQY

v_gene: TRBV9
d_gene: -
CDR3aa: ASSVGQGRDYGYT

v_gene: TRBV25-1
d_gene: -
CDR3aa: ASTGSDRQETQY

v_gene: TRBV19
d_gene: TRBD1
CDR3aa: ASRTGLETQY

v_gene: TRBV20-1
d_gene: TRBD2
CDR3aa: SAGPGLAGGLRNTDTQY

v_gene: TRBV7-8
d_gene: -
CDR3aa: ASSLTDRRNQPQH

v_gene: TRBV20-1
d_gene: TRBD2
CDR3aa: SAIPSGGPYEQY

v_gene: TRBV25-1
d_gene: TRBD2
CDR3aa: TSSPSGRETGELF

v_gene: TRBV7-2
d_gene: -
CDR3aa: ASSISGRGSGETQY

v_gene: TRBV4-2
d_gene: TRBD1
CDR3aa: ASSQDRDRGLGYT

v_gene: TRBV12-3/TRBV12-4
d_gene: -
CDR3aa: ASSQTSASYGYT

v_gene: TRBV10-3
d_gene: -
CDR3aa: AISETGGEPQH

v_gene: TRBV19
d_gene: TRBD2
CDR3aa: ASSKTSGRAYEQY

v_gene: TRBV5-1
d_gene: -
CDR3aa: ASSLSQSSTDTQY

v_gene: TRBV12-3/TRBV12-4
d_gene: -
CDR3aa: ASSLMGRDYGYT